The 5 T cell receptor beta chains below were found in one sample sequenced in a study of T cells in Graves' hyperthyroidism and ophthalmopathy. Researchers took RNA transcripts and amplified the TCR beta CDR3 regions from them. First-round RT-PCR of the TCR CDR3 relied on the HTBI primer set. TCRdb re-analysed the multiplex PCR reads in MiXCR, keeping a single row per CDR3 protein. The sample consists of 300,000 to 450,000 distinct CDR3 sequences, roughly 25% of them appearing once. Sequencing used blood. The source is a man in his fifties or sixties with Graves' hyperthyroidism.

This chain links TRBV10-3 with TRBJ1-4; 7 bases are a match to TRBD1. From germline, CDR1 is ENHRY and CDR2 SYGVKD. CDR3 length: 14 amino acids. The V gene end was trimmed by 4 bases and the J gene end by 7 bases; junction bases not matched to a gene: 6. CDR3 in DNA: TGTGCCATCAGTGTTGAGGGGGCTCGTGAAAAACTGTTTTTT. This encodes CAISVEGAREKLFF.

This clonotype was seen more than once but under ten times. This chain uses TRBV3-1 with TRBJ1-2, with TRBD1 matching over 7 bases. V lost 5 bases, J lost 4 bases, and 7 bases stayed unmatched. The CDR3 covers 14 residues. Looked up from germline, CDR1 is LGHDT and CDR2 is YNNKEL (reference sequence). As DNA, the CDR3 is TGTGCCAGCAGCTATGGGACAGCAAGCTATGGCTACACCTTC. Protein sequence: CASSYGTASYGYTF.

This rearrangement joins TRBV29-1 to TRBJ2-1; 9 nucleotides agree with TRBD1. The junction had 9 bases not matched to a gene; V was cut back by 4 bases and J by 8 bases. Germline V gives CDR1 SQVTM, CDR2 ANQGSEA. This CDR3 region has 14 residues. The CDR3 here is CSVGAGQGGYEQFF. CDR3 bases: TGCAGCGTTGGTGCGGGACAGGGTGGGTATGAGCAGTTCTTC.

This clonotype was counted ten times or more. The genes are TRBV11-3 and TRBJ2-7, with 8 positions matching TRBD2. Germline V lookup: CDR1 SGHNT, CDR2 YENEEA. With V trimmed by 6 bases and J by 3 bases, 4 bases remained unmatched. This CDR3 has 13 residues. The CDR3 nucleotides read TGTGCCAGCAGGCAGAGCGGGAGCTACGAGCAGTACTTC. It encodes CASRQSGSYEQYF.

In its sample, this clonotype was seen a few times. The CDR3 region is CASSSTGSTDTQYF. As DNA, the CDR3 is TGTGCCAGCAGCTCGACGGGGAGCACAGATACGCAGTATTTT. This chain uses TRBV9 with TRBJ2-3; weak D call: TRBD2 (5 bases). V lost 4 bases and J lost 0, with 9 bases in between. Germline assignment: CDR1 SGDLS and CDR2 YYNGEE. The CDR3 length is 14 residues.